These 16 T cell receptor beta chains came from one sample sequenced in a study of OX40 agonist ivuxolimab in advanced cancers. TCRdb's table, derived via immunoSEQ multiplex PCR, lists solely in-frame clones and lacks some. The table includes about 46,000 clones, roughly 91% detected once. Here the sequenced sample was CD4+ or CD8+ T cells sorted from blood, taken in a trial of the OX40 agonist ivuxolimab. The receptors stem from an adult with an advanced solid tumor such as melanoma, head and neck, liver or kidney cancer.

This clone was seen more than once but under ten times. V usage is TRBV7-8 and J usage is TRBJ2-1; possible D gene TRBD2, 6 bases. The CDR3 is 17 amino acids. CDR1 and CDR2 from the germline V gene are SGHVS and FQNEAQ. The germline V and J ends were trimmed by 5 bases and 0 bases, with 17 bases remaining between them. CDR3 region: CASSEGDSGYSYNEQFF. The CDR3 bases are TGTGCCAGCAGCGAGGGCGATAGCGGTTACTCCTACAATGAGCAGTTCTTC.

The chain is built from TRBV7-9 and TRBJ1-5; maybe TRBD1 (6 bases). The V and J ends lost 5 bases and 3 bases respectively, with 17 bases between them. Germline V gives CDR1 SEHNR, CDR2 FQNEAQ (reference sequence). The CDR3 loop spans 16 amino acids. The CDR3: CASSPTTGAYNQPQHF. The CDR3 bases are TGTGCCAGCAGCCCCACGACAGGAGCCTACAATCAGCCCCAGCATTTT.

This sequence joins TRBV15 and TRBJ2-5; D gene unclear. In germline, CDR1 is LNHNV, CDR2 YYDKDF (reference sequence). V lost 5 bases to trimming and J lost 5 bases, with 21 bases between them. The CDR3 loop spans 16 amino acids. The CDR3 DNA reads as TGTGCCACCAGCGAGAGCCTCCGAGTCCCCGTGGAGACCCAGTACTTC. Translation gives CATSESLRVPVETQYF.

The chain recombines TRBV4-1 with TRBJ1-1; D uncertain. CDR1 is MGHRA and CDR2 is YSYEKL in the germline V gene. V was trimmed by 0 bases and J by 1 base, leaving 15 bases between them. The CDR3 runs to 17 residues. CDR3 sequence: CASSQDLGRQENTEAFF. CDR3 nucleotide sequence: TGCGCCAGCAGCCAAGATTTGGGGAGACAAGAGAACACTGAAGCTTTCTTT.

This clone occurred a few times. The chain uses TRBV27 and TRBJ1-1; D may be TRBD1 (5 bases). Looked up from germline, CDR1 is MNHEY and CDR2 is SMNVEV (reference sequence). The ends were cut back, 9 bases at V and 0 bases at J, with 14 bases in the middle. The CDR3 contains 14 residues. The CDR3 coding sequence is TGTGCCAGTGGGAATGGGGCCCTGAACACTGAAGCTTTCTTT. Its protein product is CASGNGALNTEAFF.

The rearrangement uses TRBV29-1 and TRBJ2-1; 14 bases map to TRBD2. The V gene's germline CDR1 is SQVTM and CDR2 ANQGSEA. CDR3 length: 16 amino acids. The V and J ends lost 3 bases and 0 bases, in that order; junction bases with no gene match: 1. CDR3 DNA: TGCAGCGTTGAGGGGACTAGCGGGAGCTCCTACAATGAGCAGTTCTTC. Amino acids: CSVEGTSGSSYNEQFF.

The chain recombines TRBV18 with TRBJ2-1, with 7 positions matching TRBD2. Germline CDR1 and CDR2: KGHSH and LQKENI. V shed 0 bases, J shed 5 bases, and the junction held 7 bases outside the gene matches. The CDR3 loop spans 16 amino acids. The CDR3 nucleotides read TGTGCCAGCTCACCACCCTTGGCGGGGGTAAACAATGAGCAGTTCTTC. Its protein is CASSPPLAGVNNEQFF. The full variable domain, rest sourced from reference TRBV18 and TRBJ2-1, is NAGVMQNPRHLVRRRGQEARLRCSPMKGHSHVYWYRQLPEEGLKFMVYLQKENIIDESGMPKERFSAEFPKEGPSILRIQQVVRGDSAAYFCASSPPLAGVNNEQFFGPGTRLTVL.

V gene TRBV6-1 combines with J gene TRBJ1-1; TRBD1 is a possible D gene (6 bases). The V end lost 8 bases, the J end lost 1 base, and 11 bases lay between the germline ends. CDR3 length: 13 residues. Germline-derived CDR1 and CDR2 are MNHNS and SASEGT. Here the CDR3 DNA reads TGTGCCAGCTCCTACAGGGCGAACACTGAAGCTTTCTTT. Its translation is CASSYRANTEAFF.

Regarding this clone: The same CDR3 is also encoded by other DNA sequences in this sample. The J gene is TRBJ2-1, the V gene TRBV12-5; D gene unclear. Per germline, CDR1 LGHNT and CDR2 FRNRAP. This CDR3 comprises 14 residues. V was clipped by 2 bases and J by 0 bases, with 5 bases between them. Here the CDR3 DNA reads TGTGCTAGTGGTTTGTGGGGCTCCTACAATGAGCAGTTCTTC. Translating it yields CASGLWGSYNEQFF.

The V call is TRBV7-6, the J call TRBJ1-1, with no clear D. From germline, CDR1 is SGHVS and CDR2 FNYEAQ. This CDR3 spans 13 amino acids. V was clipped by 4 bases and J by 0 bases, with 6 bases between them. This CDR3 is CASSSGVNTEAFF. The DNA for the CDR3 is TGTGCCAGCAGCTCGGGTGTGAACACTGAAGCTTTCTTT.

There are a few counts of this clone. CDR3 sequence reads: CASSEGAYYEQYV. In DNA form, the CDR3 reads TGCGCCAGCAGTGAAGGGGCCTACTACGAGCAGTACGTC. The rearrangement links TRBV10-2 to TRBJ2-7; a possible D gene is TRBD1 (5 bases). CDR3 length equals 13 residues. CDR1 and CDR2 from the germline V gene are WSHSY and SAAADI. V was pared by 3 bases and J by 3 bases, with 9 bases between.

The chain is built from TRBV30 and TRBJ1-2, with D possibly matching TRBD1 (5 bases). Germline lookup yields CDR1 GTSNPN and CDR2 SVGIG (reference sequence). The CDR3 extends over 11 amino acids. With 7 bases removed from V and 6 bases from J, the gap between germline ends came to 12 bases. The CDR3, as DNA: TGTGCCTTAGCCGGGGGAGATGGCTACACCTTC. Residues: CALAGGDGYTF. The full variable domain, with the rest looked up from reference TRBV30 and TRBJ1-2, is SQTIHQWPATLVQPVGSPLSLECTVEGTSNPNLYWYRQAAGRGLQLLFYSVGIGQISSEVPQNLSASRPQDRQFILSSKKLLLSDSGFYLCALAGGDGYTFGSGTRLTVV.

This clone was seen only a few times. V usage is TRBV28 and J usage is TRBJ2-3; D ambiguous. Trimming stripped 3 bases from V and 1 base from J, with 8 bases between. CDR1 is MDHEN, CDR2 SYDVKM, per germline. The CDR3 has 14 amino acids. CDR3 DNA: TGTGCCAGCAGTTTTACCCTGGGCACAGATACGCAGTATTTT. Translated, it gives CASSFTLGTDTQYF.

This sequence joins TRBV10-3 and TRBJ1-1; D might be TRBD1 (5 bases). Germline values: CDR1 ENHRY, CDR2 SYGVKD. CDR3 length: 13 amino acids. The ends were cut back, 6 bases at V and 1 base at J, with 9 bases in the middle. Here the CDR3 DNA reads TGTGCCATCAGAGAGGGGCAGAACACTGAAGCTTTCTTT. Translated: CAIREGQNTEAFF.

The chain joins TRBV29-1 to TRBJ1-2; 9 bases are shared with TRBD1. The V and J ends lost 0 bases and 0 bases, in that order; junction bases with no gene match: 8. CDR1 SQVTM and CDR2 ANQGSEA come from the germline V gene. This CDR3 has 17 residues. The CDR3 loop is CSVEDLWTGVSNYGYTF. The CDR3 bases are TGCAGCGTTGAAGATTTGTGGACAGGGGTCTCTAACTATGGCTACACCTTC. The full variable domain, in which reference TRBV29-1 and TRBJ1-2 provide the parts outside the CDR3, is SAVISQKPSRDICQRGTSLTIQCQVDSQVTMMFWYRQQPGQSLTLIATANQGSEATYESGFVIDKFPISRPNLTFSTLTVSNMSPEDSSIYLCSVEDLWTGVSNYGYTFGSGTRLTVV.

CDR3 bases: TGTGCCAGTAGTAACGGACCCTACGAGCAGTACGTC. Protein: CASSNGPYEQYV. This chain links TRBV19 with TRBJ2-7; unclear D gene. The CDR3 length is 12 residues. Germline CDR1 and CDR2: LNHDA and SQIVND (reference sequence). V was pared by 4 bases and J by 2 bases, with 6 bases between.